This TCR beta chain was recorded in a study of blood T cell repertoires in COVID-19 (dated by TCRdb to about 2020). For the study in its entirety: The collaborator samples originated in the United States, Italy and Spain and spanned the acute and convalescent phases of COVID-19. The material from the prospective study consisted of cDNA or gDNA derived from T cells, B-cell-depleted T cells, or PBMCs. Deeply sampled blood TCRbeta repertoires from subjects exposed to, actively infected with, or recovered from COVID-19 were included in the dataset. A freely available public database, intended as a resource for researchers studying the immune response to SARS-CoV-2, is where the repertoires were released. Samples were obtained from the ongoing ImmuneRACE study (first 160 participants) and from about 1,300 subjects provided by 6 global collaborators. Nearly every sample came with metadata listing a de-identified subject ID, COVID-19 status, age in years and sex. Where HLA class I and class II types were available, the types were taken from metadata supplied by the sample provider, not from assay-based typing. Points the paper makes about the study in general: The quantity of clinical and demographic metadata differed by source and by participant and was supplied without curation.

Comment on this clone: The clone's antigen remains unknown. Base qualities are not provided; no much larger clone lies one nucleotide away.

One collaborating source in Seattle enrolled patients while the patients were actively infected and followed the patients over time throughout the course of disease. Whole blood was collected in K2EDTA tubes by collaborating institutions according to the institutions' own protocols. Collaborator samples were shipped for TCRbeta analysis as frozen whole blood, isolated PBMCs, or DNA extracted from either sample type. The immunoSEQ Assay, a bias-controlled multiplex PCR, was used to amplify TCRbeta CDR3 regions from genomic DNA. Concerning the study's data processing: Nucleated cell counts per sample were estimated from amplification of reference gene primers within the assay. To quantify the absolute abundance of each unique TCRbeta CDR3 rearrangement, sequence reads were collapsed and filtered. For each sample, productive Simpson clonality was calculated as the square root of Simpson's diversity index across productive rearrangements. TCRdb obtained this table from immuneACCESS and retained in-frame rearrangements with V and J assigned. These tables miss some clones; where compared with another copy, unresolved V genes account for less than half of the shortfall, and the remainder is unexplained. V, J and clone size are taken as reported in that table, and D and trimming were inferred from the DNA itself. Counted in this sample were around 100,000 clones; 81% of them appeared once. The top ten hold around 5% of the sample.

The CDR1 and CDR2 encoded by the germline V gene (reference sequence) are LGHDT and YNNKEL. V drops 6 bases and J drops 10 bases, leaving 13 bases in between. The CDR3, cysteine through phenylalanine, is 12 amino acids long. This entry keeps only the CDR3 DNA: 36 bases, framed from base 1. The sequence derives from a man of 80 years or more with COVID-19, enrolled during active disease. In this chain, TRBV3-1 (or the pseudogene TRBV3-2) is recombined with TRBJ2-1, and TRBD1 may be the D gene, going by 5 matching bases. The specimen was peripheral blood. The CDR3 sequence is CASSFRGREQFF. The DNA sequence reads TGTGCCAGCAGTTTTAGGGGCAGAGAGCAGTTCTTC.